The T cell receptor beta chain described here comes from a study of OX40 agonist ivuxolimab in advanced cancers. At the level of the study: Given to patients was ivuxolimab, an agonistic anti-OX40 (CD134) antibody. Three patients showed partial responses: one hepatocellular carcinoma and two cutaneous melanoma cases. Study outcomes and limitations: At 0.1 to 3.0 mg/kg, CD4+ and CD8+ blood T cells expanded clonally by week 6. Expanded clones were, on average, more numerous among CD8+ T cells than CD4+.

The germline gives CDR1 MDHEN, CDR2 SYDVKM. The trim removed 2 bases at V and 9 bases at J, leaving 13 bases unmatched. This CDR3 contains 17 residues. As concerns this clone: Its antigen is currently unknown.

Here immunoSEQ multiplex PCR was the method, and the copy in TCRdb shows in-frame clones only, minus some. The sample has 65,000 to 95,000 clones, approximately 81% seen once. The chain joins TRBV28 to TRBJ1-3, with TRBD1 identical over 10 bases. This sample comprised CD4+ or CD8+ T cells sorted from blood, obtained in a trial of the OX40 agonist ivuxolimab. This sequence originates from an adult with an advanced solid tumor such as melanoma, head and neck, liver or kidney cancer. CDR3 sequence (DNA): TGTGCCAGCAGTTTACGAGTCTCGGGACAGGGGATGGGCACCATATATTTT. As protein: CASSLRVSGQGMGTIYF.